This T cell receptor beta chain was identified in a study of cytomegalovirus exposure and HLA in healthy donors. Overall study results and limits: Association of a missense DCLRE1C variant with TCR beta V- and J-gene trimming was reported in a later analysis. In a later analysis, an Asian-associated ancestry cluster reportedly showed fewer N-insertions than the roughly 700-donor mean. Solely CMV serostatus was available to characterize immune exposure.

With respect to this clone: The antigen remains unidentified.

In nominal health when sampled, donors likely had unrecorded immune exposures nonetheless. The CDR3 sequence is 15 residues long. Germline CDR1 MGHRA, CDR2 YSYEKL. The J segment lost 1 base and the V segment lost 3 bases, leaving 4 bases of the junction unmatched. The PCR employed 60 Vbeta primers together with 13 Jbeta primers. Method: immunoSEQ multiplex PCR; TCRdb's copy keeps in-frame clones and lacks some. The sample gives some 160,000 clones, approximately 79% of which show up once; around 1.7% is in the top ten. Sequencing was carried out using PBMCs. The chain is built from TRBV4-1 and TRBJ2-7; 9 nucleotides line up with TRBD1. This clonotype originated in a young woman in good health and CMV-seronegative. The CDR3 is CASSQRTGDSYEQYF. The CDR3, as DNA: TGCGCCAGCAGCCAGCGGACAGGGGATTCCTACGAGCAGTACTTC.